Below, 25 T cell receptor beta chains from the same sample are listed, as sequenced in a study of OX40 agonist ivuxolimab in advanced cancers. Clones were read by immunoSEQ multiplex PCR, and TCRdb kept only the in-frame ones, dropping some. The data contain more than 80,000 clones, about nine tenths of them singletons. The specimen comprised CD4+ or CD8+ T cells sorted from blood, sampled in a trial of the OX40 agonist ivuxolimab. All receptors derive from an adult with an advanced solid tumor such as melanoma, head and neck, liver or kidney cancer.

CDR3 nucleotides: TGTGCCAGCAGCGTAGGACAGAACAACTATGGCTACACCTTC. Translation gives CASSVGQNNYGYTF. The genes are TRBV9 and TRBJ1-2, with D possibly being TRBD1 (5 bases). The germline V and J ends were trimmed by 0 bases and 2 bases, with 8 bases remaining between them. Germline V gene lookup returns CDR1 SGDLS and CDR2 YYNGEE. The CDR3 is 14 amino acids.

This clone appeared a few times. The chain's CDR3 is CASSLLGGSSYEQYF. The CDR3 bases are TGTGCCAGCAGCTTATTAGGGGGCAGCTCCTACGAGCAGTACTTC. V usage is TRBV7-2 and J usage is TRBJ2-7; TRBD1 matches 7 bases. The V gene's germline CDR1 is SGHTA and CDR2 FQGNSA. V was clipped by 2 bases and J by 0 bases; unmatched bases: 4. This CDR3 is built from 15 residues.

The J gene is TRBJ2-3, the V gene TRBV7-3; tentatively, D is TRBD2 (5 bases). From germline, CDR1 is SGHTA and CDR2 FQGTGA. This CDR3 is built from 15 residues. Trimming took 3 bases from V and 1 from J, leaving 11 bases between them. CDR3 nucleotide sequence: TGTGCCAGCAGCTTTGTCGACGGGGGCACAGATACGCAGTATTTT. This sequence encodes CASSFVDGGTDTQYF.

This chain links TRBV9 with TRBJ1-4, with a possible D match to TRBD1 (5 bases). Germline values: CDR1 SGDLS, CDR2 YYNGEE. V lost 0 bases, J lost 6 bases, and 9 bases lay in between. The CDR3 totals 14 residues. The chain's CDR3 is CASSVGGTDEKLFF. The CDR3, as DNA: TGTGCCAGCAGCGTAGGGGGGACGGATGAAAAACTGTTTTTT. The full variable domain, its missing parts supplied by reference TRBV9 and TRBJ1-4, is DSGVTQTPKHLITATGQRVTLRCSPRSGDLSVYWYQQSLDQGLQFLIQYYNGEERAKGNILERFSAQQFPDLHSELNLSSLELGDSALYFCASSVGGTDEKLFFGSGTQLSVL.

The chain employs TRBV18 and TRBJ2-7; 10 bases are shared with TRBD2. This CDR3 has 14 amino acids. The germline CDR1 and CDR2 sequences are KGHSH and LQKENI. Trimming cost V 5 bases and J 5 bases; bases outside gene matches: 6. CDR3 DNA sequence: TGTGCCAGCTCAAAGGAAGCGGGAGGGGACGAGCAGTACTTC. This sequence encodes CASSKEAGGDEQYF.

The chain uses TRBV27 and TRBJ2-1, with TRBD2 identical over 13 bases. Germline CDR1 MNHEY, CDR2 SMNVEV (reference sequence). The trim removed 5 bases at V and 7 bases at J, leaving 8 bases unmatched. The CDR3 contains 16 residues. CDR3 loop: CASSRTSGSVRNEQFF. The CDR3 nucleotides read TGTGCCAGCAGTCGGACTAGCGGGAGTGTTAGGAATGAGCAGTTCTTC.

This clone was seen more than once but under ten times. V gene TRBV6-1 combines with J gene TRBJ2-5; D remains ambiguous. V was clipped by 7 bases and J by 5 bases, with 8 bases between them. The CDR3 is made up of 11 amino acids. Germline V gives CDR1 MNHNS, CDR2 SASEGT. The CDR3 is CASTDWETQYF. The CDR3 DNA is TGTGCCAGCACCGATTGGGAGACCCAGTACTTC.

Of note for this clone: This same CDR3 is encoded by further DNA sequences in the sample. This chain links TRBV7-3 with TRBJ2-2; the D is unclear. This CDR3 has 13 amino acids. Looked up from germline, CDR1 is SGHTA and CDR2 is FQGTGA. V was cut by 3 bases and J by 5 bases, with 7 bases left in between. CDR3 bases: TGTGCCAGCAGCTTCTCCGGAACCGGGGAGCTGTTTTTT. The encoded protein is CASSFSGTGELFF.

The CDR3 DNA sequence: TGTGCCAGCAGCTTGACATCTCCTAGCGGTTACAATGAGCAGTTCTTC. The encoded protein is CASSLTSPSGYNEQFF. V usage is TRBV7-3 and J usage is TRBJ2-1, with 7 nucleotides matching TRBD2. Germline V gene data show CDR1 as SGHTA and CDR2 as FQGTGA. The CDR3 is 16 residues long. With V trimmed by 3 bases and J by 4 bases, 9 bases remained unmatched.

The rearrangement joins TRBV27 to TRBJ2-1; tentatively, D is TRBD1 (6 bases). In germline, CDR1 is MNHEY, CDR2 SMNVEV (reference sequence). The CDR3 runs to 16 residues. The germline V and J ends were trimmed by 2 bases and 0 bases, with 11 bases remaining between them. The CDR3, as DNA: TGTGCCAGCAGTTTAGCCCAGGGGAGCTCCTACAATGAGCAGTTCTTC. The encoded protein is CASSLAQGSSYNEQFF.

The chain uses TRBV5-8 and TRBJ1-5; 8 bases are shared with TRBD1. The CDR3 spans 16 residues. CDR1 and CDR2 (germline): SGHTS, YDEGEE. After removal of 3 bases from V and 6 bases from J, the junction contained 11 bases not matched to a gene. The CDR3 region is CASSSSWTGLGQPQHF. The CDR3 DNA sequence: TGTGCCAGCAGCTCATCGTGGACAGGGCTGGGTCAGCCCCAGCATTTT.

The rearrangement joins TRBV7-2 to TRBJ2-5; perhaps D is TRBD1 or TRBD2 (7 bases each). The CDR3 extends over 13 amino acids. Germline V gene lookup returns CDR1 SGHTA and CDR2 FQGNSA. V gave up 5 bases and J gave up 5 bases, with 12 bases separating them. The CDR3 protein is CASSPQGGETQYF. As DNA, the CDR3 is TGTGCCAGCAGCCCCCAGGGGGGGGAGACCCAGTACTTC.

The chain employs TRBV30 and TRBJ2-2; 8 nucleotides align to TRBD1. V lost 2 bases to trimming and J lost 1 base; unmatched junction nucleotides: 3. CDR3 size: 15 residues. The germline V gene has CDR1 GTSNPN and CDR2 SVGIG (reference sequence). As DNA, the CDR3 is TGTGCCTGGAGTACCGGACAGGGGAACACCGGGGAGCTGTTTTTT. Amino acids: CAWSTGQGNTGELFF.

Remarks on this clone: This same CDR3 is encoded by further DNA sequences in the sample. The chain uses TRBV18 and TRBJ1-1, with 7 positions matching TRBD1. Looked up from germline, CDR1 is KGHSH and CDR2 is LQKENI. J was trimmed by 2 bases and V by 4 bases; bases with no gene match: 1. The length of the CDR3 is 13 residues. The CDR3 region is CASSRQGNTEAFF. CDR3 in DNA: TGTGCCAGCTCACGACAGGGAAACACTGAAGCTTTCTTT.

This chain links TRBV5-6 with TRBJ2-5, with 10 bases that match TRBD2. V lost 3 bases to trimming and J lost 4 bases; unmatched junction nucleotides: 3. Germline lookup yields CDR1 SGHDT and CDR2 YYEEEE. The CDR3 loop spans 14 amino acids. CDR3 protein: CASSSSGSGETQYF. DNA for the CDR3: TGTGCCAGCAGCTCTAGCGGGAGCGGAGAGACCCAGTACTTC.

This clone was seen only a few times. The chain has TRBV11-2 and TRBJ2-1; D gene unclear. Trimming removed 6 bases at V and 3 bases at J, with 12 bases between. This CDR3 is built from 14 residues. Per the germline V gene, CDR1 is SGHAT and CDR2 is FQNNGV. The DNA for the CDR3 is TGTGCCAGCAGTCCCGGAGCTCTCTACAATGAGCAGTTCTTC. Its protein product is CASSPGALYNEQFF.

This clone was found a few times. The V and J genes are TRBV5-1 and TRBJ1-2, with a weak D call TRBD1 (5 bases). The germline gives CDR1 SGHRS, CDR2 YFSETQ. This CDR3 contains 14 residues. Trimming took off 0 bases at V and 8 bases at J, with 14 bases between the two ends. The CDR3 loop is CASSLATGVQGYTF. In nucleotides, the CDR3 is TGCGCCAGCAGCTTGGCCACGGGGGTGCAGGGCTACACCTTC.

The J gene is TRBJ2-2, the V gene TRBV28, with D unresolved. This CDR3 spans 15 amino acids. The V gene's germline CDR1 is MDHEN and CDR2 SYDVKM. Trimming took off 3 bases at V and 3 bases at J, with 11 bases between the two ends. The CDR3 DNA reads as TGTGCCAGCAGTTTGAACGTAGGGCACACCGGGGAGCTGTTTTTT. As protein: CASSLNVGHTGELFF.

The V gene is TRBV7-2, the J gene TRBJ1-1; 7 nucleotides line up with TRBD1. The CDR3 spans 14 residues. Trimming at V came to 6 bases and at J to 3 bases, leaving 7 bases not matched to a gene. Germline V gives CDR1 SGHTA, CDR2 FQGNSA. The CDR3 sequence is CASRPGTVDTEAFF. The DNA for the CDR3 is TGTGCCAGCAGACCGGGGACAGTAGACACTGAAGCTTTCTTT.

The chain recombines TRBV5-5 with TRBJ2-2; D is ambiguous. Trimming pared 0 bases from V and 0 bases from J, leaving 12 bases between. The CDR3 extends over 17 amino acids. CDR1 and CDR2 (germline): SGHKS, YYEKEE (reference sequence). For the CDR3, the DNA is TGTGCCAGCAGCTTGGCGCCGTTTGCGACGAACACCGGGGAGCTGTTTTTT. This sequence encodes CASSLAPFATNTGELFF.

This clone was seen once. The chain joins TRBV7-9 to TRBJ2-7; maybe TRBD2 (7 bases). There are 14 residues in the CDR3. Trimming took off 5 bases at V and 6 bases at J, with 17 bases between the two ends. The germline V gene encodes CDR1 SEHNR and CDR2 FQNEAQ (reference sequence). CDR3 sequence reads: CASSPRGGAGEQYF. CDR3 sequence (DNA): TGTGCCAGCAGCCCAAGGGGGGGGGCAGGCGAGCAGTACTTC.

The chain uses TRBV18 and TRBJ1-4; D is unresolved. Germline loops: CDR1 KGHSH, CDR2 LQKENI. The CDR3 is 13 residues long. Trimming took 5 bases from V and 5 from J, leaving 9 bases between them. For the CDR3, the DNA is TGTGCCAGCTCAGGAACCGTAAATGAAAAACTGTTTTTT. Translation gives CASSGTVNEKLFF.

The chain has TRBV5-4 and TRBJ2-3; D perhaps matches TRBD2 (6 bases). This CDR3 is built from 17 residues. Trimming stripped 0 bases from V and 0 bases from J, with 14 bases between. In germline, CDR1 is SGHNT, CDR2 YYREEE (reference sequence). The CDR3 nucleotides are TGTGCCAGCAGCTTGGTTGGAGGGAGACCTAGCACAGATACGCAGTATTTT. As protein: CASSLVGGRPSTDTQYF.

This chain connects TRBV18 to TRBJ1-1; a possible D gene is TRBD1 (6 bases). The V gene lost 6 bases and the J gene lost 3 bases, with 14 bases spanning the gap. The germline V gene encodes CDR1 KGHSH and CDR2 LQKENI. There are 14 residues in the CDR3. The CDR3 loop is CASSTGADYTEAFF. In nucleotides, the CDR3 is TGTGCCAGCTCGACGGGGGCCGATTACACTGAAGCTTTCTTT.

The rearrangement uses TRBV19 and TRBJ2-7; D is perhaps TRBD1 or TRBD2 (6 bases each). Germline V gene sequence: CDR1 LNHDA, CDR2 SQIVND (reference sequence). V was pared by 3 bases and J by 0 bases, with 12 bases between. This CDR3 contains 15 residues. The CDR3 DNA follows: TGTGCCAGTAGTATCCGACAGGAGGGCTCCTACGAGCAGTACTTC. It codes for CASSIRQEGSYEQYF.